These 26 T cell receptor beta chains originate from one sample sequenced in a study of beta chain features in type 1 diabetes. What was sequenced were expressed TCRB transcripts, since all of the isolated RNA had been reverse transcribed. Libraries were prepared by immunoSEQ multiplex PCR; TCRdb keeps only in-frame clonotypes and omits some of them. Of roughly 350,000 clones listed, more than 9.5% are singletons. The sequencing input was naive CD4+ T cells from blood. The origin of the receptors is a woman younger than 45 in good health.

A few counts support this clone. The chain couples TRBV7-2 to TRBJ2-4, with TRBD2 matching 11 bases. J gave up 7 bases and V 1 base, and 9 bases lay outside the gene matches. The CDR3 has 17 residues. In germline, CDR1 is SGHTA, CDR2 FQGNSA. This CDR3 is CASSLVATSGSSNIQYF. The CDR3 bases are TGTGCCAGCAGCTTAGTTGCCACTAGCGGGAGTTCTAACATTCAGTACTTC.

This clone was seen only a few times. This chain connects TRBV4-2 to TRBJ2-7; 8 bases line up with TRBD2. V gave up 4 bases and J gave up 4 bases; unmatched junction bases: 12. CDR3 length: 16 residues. CDR1 LGHNA and CDR2 YNFKEQ come from the germline V gene. CDR3 DNA sequence: TGTGCCAGCAGCCCCGGGACTAGGGAAGGGGCATACGAGCAGTACTTC. Protein: CASSPGTREGAYEQYF.

The rearrangement joins TRBV15 to TRBJ2-3; the match to TRBD1 covers 7 bases. This CDR3 region has 15 residues. Losses at the gene ends were 2 bases for V and 3 bases for J; bases not matched to a gene: 5. Germline values: CDR1 LNHNV, CDR2 YYDKDF (reference sequence). The CDR3 region has the DNA TGTGCCACCAGCAGACGCACAGGGGATACAGATACGCAGTATTTT. It yields the protein CATSRRTGDTDTQYF. Based on the CDR3 plus reference TRBV15 and TRBJ2-3, the full variable domain is DAMVIQNPRYQVTQFGKPVTLSCSQTLNHNVMYWYQQKSSQAPKLLFHYYDKDFNNEADTPDNFQSRRPNTSFCFLDIRSPGLGDTAMYLCATSRRTGDTDTQYFGPGTRLTVL.

This chain connects TRBV5-4 to TRBJ1-1; possibly TRBD1 for D (5 bases). CDR3 length equals 14 residues. Germline CDR1 is SGHNT and CDR2 is YYREEE (reference sequence). The ends were cut back, 0 bases at V and 5 bases at J, with 11 bases in the middle. CDR3 protein: CASSLVGGETEAFF. For the CDR3, the DNA is TGTGCCAGCAGCTTGGTCGGGGGGGAAACTGAAGCTTTCTTT.

This clone was seen more than once but under ten times. The chain couples TRBV6-6 to TRBJ2-1; a possible D gene is TRBD2 (6 bases). CDR3 length equals 14 residues. V was trimmed by 4 bases and J by 6 bases, leaving 13 bases between them. Germline CDR1 MNHNY, CDR2 SVGAGI (reference sequence). CDR3 DNA sequence: TGTGCCAGCAGTTGGCCGGGAGACCTCAATGAGCAGTTCTTC. This translates into CASSWPGDLNEQFF.

This clone was observed a handful of times. The chain uses TRBV4-2 and TRBJ2-3; 14 positions agree with TRBD2. With V trimmed by 0 bases and J by 3 bases, 5 bases remained unmatched. The CDR3 totals 18 residues. The germline V gene encodes CDR1 LGHNA and CDR2 YNFKEQ. The CDR3 sequence is CASSQEVGTSGSTDTQYF. Written as DNA, the CDR3 is TGTGCCAGCAGCCAAGAAGTCGGGACTAGCGGGAGTACAGATACGCAGTATTTT.

This clone was observed a handful of times. CDR3 in amino acids: CAWEGRTQETQYF. The CDR3 coding sequence is TGTGCCTGGGAGGGCCGGACCCAAGAGACCCAGTACTTC. This sequence joins TRBV30 and TRBJ2-5, with D maybe TRBD2 (5 bases). CDR3 length: 13 residues. V shed 5 bases and J shed 1 base, with 11 bases lying between them. CDR1 GTSNPN and CDR2 SVGIG come from the germline V gene (reference sequence).

This clone was detected a few times. This chain joins TRBV27 and TRBJ1-5; 9 nucleotides agree with TRBD1. CDR1 is MNHEY, CDR2 SMNVEV, per germline (reference sequence). V shed 5 bases and J 4 bases; nucleotides not matched to a gene: 12. CDR3 length: 17 residues. The CDR3, as DNA: TGTGCCAGCAGTCACTACTCACAGGGGGCAGGTAATCAGCCCCAGCATTTT. Protein sequence: CASSHYSQGAGNQPQHF.

This chain links TRBV7-3 with TRBJ2-1, with TRBD2 matching 7 bases. Germline V gene lookup returns CDR1 SGHTA and CDR2 FQGTGA. The length of the CDR3 is 15 residues. Trimming cost V 4 bases and J 6 bases; bases outside gene matches: 9. The CDR3, as DNA: TGTGCCAGCAGCTGGGAGGGCCCGTCGGGCAATGAGCAGTTCTTC. Translation gives CASSWEGPSGNEQFF.

This clone occurred a few times. This chain connects TRBV6-5 to TRBJ2-1; TRBD2 matches 9 bases. The CDR3 sequence is 16 residues long. V shed 0 bases, J shed 7 bases, and the junction held 7 bases outside the gene matches. CDR1 is MNHEY, CDR2 SVGAGI, per germline. The CDR3 here is CASSYSSSGRRNEQFF. In DNA form, the CDR3 reads TGTGCCAGCAGTTACTCGAGTAGCGGGAGAAGGAATGAGCAGTTCTTC.

This clone was observed a handful of times. The chain has TRBV27 and TRBJ1-5, with unresolved D. V was shortened by 3 bases and J by 5 bases, with 5 bases between the two germline ends. From germline, CDR1 is MNHEY and CDR2 SMNVEV (reference sequence). The CDR3 contains 12 residues. CDR3 sequence: CASSFPDQPQHF. The CDR3 DNA sequence: TGTGCCAGCAGTTTCCCCGATCAGCCCCAGCATTTT.

V is TRBV27 and J is TRBJ2-5; a weak D match, TRBD1 (6 bases). V was pared by 4 bases and J by 0 bases, with 15 bases between. The CDR3 contains 16 residues. Germline-derived CDR1 and CDR2 are MNHEY and SMNVEV (reference sequence). This CDR3 reads CASSSRGFSYQETQYF. The CDR3, as DNA: TGTGCCAGCAGTTCAAGGGGGTTTTCGTACCAAGAGACCCAGTACTTC.

CDR3 residues: CASTERGTGNQPQHF. CDR3 sequence (DNA): TGTGCCAGCACCGAACGGGGGACGGGCAATCAGCCCCAGCATTTT. The rearrangement uses TRBV7-8 and TRBJ1-5; D is possibly TRBD1 (5 bases). V was shortened by 7 bases and J by 2 bases, with 15 bases between the two germline ends. The CDR3 extends over 15 amino acids. In germline, CDR1 is SGHVS, CDR2 FQNEAQ.

The chain carries TRBV28 and TRBJ1-2, with no clear D. V was shortened by 7 bases and J by 7 bases, with 13 bases between the two germline ends. CDR1 and CDR2 from the germline V gene are MDHEN and SYDVKM. This CDR3 is 12 amino acids long. In nucleotides, the CDR3 is TGTGCCAGCACCCCTCAACGGGGTGGCTACACCTTC. Its protein product is CASTPQRGGYTF.

The chain links TRBV28 to TRBJ2-7; 8 nucleotides align to TRBD2. With V trimmed by 6 bases and J by 6 bases, 13 bases remained unmatched. The germline gives CDR1 MDHEN, CDR2 SYDVKM. This CDR3 spans 15 amino acids. The CDR3 sequence: CASSLLAGGSFEQYF. CDR3 bases: TGTGCCAGCAGCCTCCTCGCGGGAGGAAGTTTCGAGCAGTACTTC.

This clone was detected only a few times. The CDR3 sequence: CASSVNPYNEQFF. Written as DNA, the CDR3 is TGTGCCAGCAGTGTTAATCCCTACAATGAGCAGTTCTTC. J is TRBJ2-1 and V is TRBV2; no definite D call. The CDR3 runs to 13 residues. Germline V gives CDR1 SNHLY, CDR2 FYNNEI. Trimming removed 4 bases from V and 2 bases from J, with 6 bases in between.

This clone came up a few times. CDR3 DNA: TGTGCCAGCAGTTGGGCCGCGGGAATCCAAGAGACCCAGTACTTC. Its translation is CASSWAAGIQETQYF. This chain connects TRBV6-1 to TRBJ2-5, with a tentative D call TRBD2 (6 bases). Germline values: CDR1 MNHNS, CDR2 SASEGT. The CDR3 length is 15 residues. V was shortened by 5 bases and J by 1 base, with 14 bases between the two germline ends.

This clone appeared a few times. An end of the junction does not agree with germline; a read error may underlie this. This chain connects TRBV11-2 to TRBJ2-7; maybe TRBD1 (5 bases). The CDR3 loop spans 13 amino acids. Germline CDR1 SGHAT, CDR2 FQNNGV. Here the CDR3 DNA reads TGTGCCACCAGCTTAGCCAGGGTCTACGAGCAGTACTTC. It specifies CATSLARVYEQYF. Full variable domain (remainder filled in from reference TRBV11-2 and TRBJ2-7): EAGVAQSPRYKIIEKRQSVAFWCNPISGHATLYWYQQILGQGPKLLIQFQNNGVVDDSQLPKDRFSAERLKGVDSTLKIQPAKLEDSAVYLCATSLARVYEQYFGPGTRLTVT.

The genes are TRBV29-1 and TRBJ1-1, with no clear D. V lost 7 bases and J lost 1, with 7 bases in between. Germline V gene data show CDR1 as SQVTM and CDR2 as ANQGSEA. This CDR3 spans 11 amino acids. The CDR3 spells CSGGTNTEAFF. CDR3 DNA sequence: TGCAGCGGAGGAACGAACACTGAAGCTTTCTTT.

The sample holds a few counts of this clone. This chain links TRBV4-3 with TRBJ2-1; TRBD2 agrees at 15 bases. The V segment lost 2 bases and the J segment 3 bases; nucleotides outside the gene matches: 8. Looked up from germline, CDR1 is LGHNA and CDR2 is YSLEER. The CDR3 runs to 19 residues. The CDR3 DNA follows: TGCGCCAGCAGCCAAAGAACCGGGACTAGCGGGAGGCGCTACAATGAGCAGTTCTTC. Amino acids: CASSQRTGTSGRRYNEQFF.

This sequence joins TRBV7-2 and TRBJ2-2, with TRBD1 matching over 8 bases. J was trimmed by 6 bases and V by 0 bases; bases with no gene match: 9. The CDR3 runs 17 residues. Per the germline V gene, CDR1 is SGHTA and CDR2 is FQGNSA. CDR3 in amino acids: CASSLAGGQVSAGELFF. CDR3 DNA: TGTGCCAGCAGCTTAGCGGGGGGACAGGTCTCAGCCGGGGAGCTGTTTTTT.

The chain couples TRBV4-2 to TRBJ2-7; 7 nucleotides line up with TRBD2. Trimming took 0 bases from V and 4 from J; bases not matched to a gene: 12. There are 17 residues in the CDR3. Germline values: CDR1 LGHNA, CDR2 YNFKEQ. The CDR3 reads CASSQDKGGSKRYEQYF. The CDR3 DNA reads as TGTGCCAGCAGCCAAGATAAGGGAGGGAGTAAACGGTACGAGCAGTACTTC.

A few counts support this clone. The rearrangement links TRBV18 to TRBJ1-2; the match to TRBD1 covers 9 bases. There are 12 residues in the CDR3. From germline, CDR1 is KGHSH and CDR2 LQKENI. V dropped 8 bases and J dropped 6; count of bases not matched to a gene: 4. This CDR3 reads CASRDRDDGYTF. In DNA form, the CDR3 reads TGTGCCAGCCGGGACAGGGATGATGGCTACACCTTC.

The J gene is TRBJ2-1, the V gene TRBV29-1; D perhaps matches TRBD1 (6 bases). The length of the CDR3 is 13 residues. CDR1 SQVTM and CDR2 ANQGSEA come from the germline V gene. With 4 bases removed from V and 5 bases from J, the gap between germline ends came to 12 bases. CDR3 residues: CSVGRGVDNEQFF. The CDR3 DNA is TGCAGCGTTGGCAGGGGAGTGGACAATGAGCAGTTCTTC.

In this sample, this clone turned up a few times. J is TRBJ2-3 and V is TRBV28; TRBD2 is a possible D gene (6 bases). CDR3 size: 16 residues. Germline V CDR1 and CDR2: MDHEN, SYDVKM. V shed 4 bases and J shed 5 bases, with 19 bases lying between them. The CDR3 is CASSYPRGGRIDTQYF. The DNA for the CDR3 is TGTGCCAGCAGTTACCCGCGAGGAGGGAGGATAGATACGCAGTATTTT.

This chain links TRBV7-2 with TRBJ2-7; 8 bases fit TRBD2. The CDR3 extends over 15 amino acids. V lost 5 bases to trimming and J lost 3 bases; unmatched junction nucleotides: 9. From germline, CDR1 is SGHTA and CDR2 FQGNSA. The CDR3, as DNA: TGTGCCAGCAGCCATCAAACTAGCGGCAACTACGAGCAGTACTTC. Translating gives CASSHQTSGNYEQYF. Using reference TRBV7-2 and TRBJ2-7 for the parts outside the CDR3, the full variable domain is GAGVSQSPSNKVTEKGKDVELRCDPISGHTALYWYRQSLGQGLEFLIYFQGNSAPDKSGLPSDRFSAERTGGSVSTLTIQRTQQEDSAVYLCASSHQTSGNYEQYFGPGTRLTVT.